Presented here are 4 T cell receptor beta chains from one specimen sequenced in a study of blood T cells in healthy people across ages. The authors ran a second PCR of about 6 to 12 cycles using a sample-barcoded 5' primer and a J-beta primer mix. TCRdb re-called the 5' RACE reads with MiXCR, one entry per CDR3 protein. The table includes more than 1,000,000 distinct CDR3 sequences, around 25% detected once. The same data also went into a second study, on T cells of mothers and their children.

Specimen: blood. The receptor set was obtained from a girl aged 2-10 years in good health.

This clonotype was observed a handful of times. V usage is TRBV7-3 and J usage is TRBJ2-7, with TRBD2 as a possible D gene (6 bases). V lost 1 base, J lost 3 bases, and 10 bases lay in between. The CDR3 consists of 14 residues. The V gene's germline CDR1 is SGHTA and CDR2 FQGTGA. The CDR3 here is CASSLMDGSYEQYF. The CDR3 DNA sequence: TGTGCCAGCAGCTTAATGGACGGGAGCTACGAGCAGTACTTC. Looking up the rest from reference TRBV7-3 and TRBJ2-7 gives the full variable domain: GAGVSQTPSNKVTEKGKYVELRCDPISGHTALYWYRQSLGQGPEFLIYFQGTGAADDSGLPNDRFFAVRPEGSVSTLKIQRTERGDSAVYLCASSLMDGSYEQYFGPGTRLTVT.

V and J are TRBV14 and TRBJ2-5; the D gene is possibly TRBD2 (6 bases). This CDR3 comprises 13 residues. Germline loops: CDR1 SGHDN, CDR2 FVKESK. The germline V and J ends were trimmed by 3 bases and 6 bases, with 11 bases remaining between them. For the CDR3, the DNA is TGTGCCAGCAGCCAGAGCGGGTCCAAGACCCAGTACTTC. This encodes CASSQSGSKTQYF.

This clonotype was seen a handful of times. In nucleotides, the CDR3 is TGTGCCAGCATCCGGACTAGCGGGAGGAACACCGGGGAGCTGTTTTTT. Encoded protein: CASIRTSGRNTGELFF. V usage is TRBV28 and J usage is TRBJ2-2; 13 positions agree with TRBD2. Germline trimming cut 7 bases from V and 1 base from J; bases unmatched to any gene: 3. CDR1 and CDR2 (germline): MDHEN, SYDVKM. The CDR3 is 16 residues long.

The rearrangement uses TRBV4-1 and TRBJ2-1, with 9 bases matching TRBD2. V shed 3 bases and J 5 bases; nucleotides not matched to a gene: 8. CDR3 length: 16 residues. From germline, CDR1 is MGHRA and CDR2 YSYEKL. The DNA for the CDR3 is TGCGCCAGCAGCCAGATTCTAGCGGGGTTAGACAATGAGCAGTTCTTC. It specifies CASSQILAGLDNEQFF.